The 14 T cell receptor beta chains below come from one sample, sequenced in a study of T and B cells in COVID-19 patients. Each TRB amplification used roughly 250-550 ng of genomic DNA from blood. Multiplex PCR with BIOMED2 TRB-A/B primer pools amplified TRB rearrangements. A single record per CDR3 protein comes from TCRdb applying MiXCR to the multiplex PCR reads. The sample lists about 22,000 distinct CDR3 sequences; approximately 29% were seen once. Sequenced: blood. These receptors were collected from a human donor who had recovered from COVID-19.

The chain has TRBV5-1 and TRBJ2-7; tentatively, D is TRBD1 (6 bases). Trimming shortened V by 4 bases and J by 1 base, and 18 bases separated the two germline ends. The length of the CDR3 is 16 residues. Germline values: CDR1 SGHRS, CDR2 YFSETQ. The CDR3, as DNA: TGCGCCAGCAGCGGATACAGGGATTGGAGTTCCTACGAGCAGTACTTC. Translating it yields CASSGYRDWSSYEQYF. Together with reference TRBV5-1 and TRBJ2-7, the CDR3 gives the full variable domain: KAGVTQTPRYLIKTRGQQVTLSCSPISGHRSVSWYQQTPGQGLQFLFEYFSETQRNKGNFPGRFSGRQFSNSRSEMNVSTLELGDSALYLCASSGYRDWSSYEQYFGPGTRLTVT.

The chain is built from TRBV4-1 and TRBJ1-2; 10 bases are a match to TRBD1. The CDR3 loop spans 16 amino acids. Germline CDR1 is MGHRA and CDR2 is YSYEKL. V gave up 0 bases and J gave up 4 bases; unmatched junction bases: 5. In nucleotides, the CDR3 is TGCGCCAGCAGCCAAGAACCGGGACAGGGGATCTATGGCTACACCTTC. Translating gives CASSQEPGQGIYGYTF.

This clonotype was seen more than once but under ten times. The genes are TRBV18 and TRBJ2-7; a weak D match, TRBD1 (6 bases). V lost 2 bases, J lost 3 bases, and 20 bases lay in between. Germline V gene data show CDR1 as KGHSH and CDR2 as LQKENI. The CDR3 spans 17 residues. CDR3: CASSPWNPTGQVYEQYF. CDR3 nucleotide sequence: TGTGCCAGCTCACCATGGAATCCCACGGGACAAGTCTACGAGCAGTACTTC.

The V call is TRBV12-3 or TRBV12-4, the J call TRBJ2-3; 13 nucleotides agree with TRBD2. After removal of 7 bases from V and 2 bases from J, the junction contained 18 bases not matched to a gene. There are 20 residues in the CDR3. The CDR3 loop reads CASTLIGLAGELRSTDTQYF. The CDR3, as DNA: TGTGCCAGCACTCTTATTGGACTAGCGGGAGAGCTCAGGTCCACAGATACGCAGTATTTT.

Comment on this clonotype: This may be a read error, as it is one base from a much larger clone. The chain has TRBV6-1 and TRBJ2-1, with 8 positions matching TRBD2. The CDR3 length is 15 residues. V lost 4 bases, J lost 6 bases, and 8 bases stayed unmatched. Germline V gene sequence: CDR1 MNHNS, CDR2 SASEGT. CDR3 coding DNA: TGTGCCAGCAGTGGACGTCGCGGGAGGTCCAATGAGCAGTTCTTC. The encoded protein is CASSGRRGRSNEQFF.

This clonotype came up a few times. The rearrangement joins TRBV6-1 to TRBJ2-7; weak D call: TRBD2 (6 bases). The CDR3 contains 17 residues. The V end lost 0 bases, the J end lost 4 bases, and 19 bases lay between the germline ends. CDR1 and CDR2 from the germline V gene are MNHNS and SASEGT. The CDR3 bases are TGTGCCAGCAGTGAAGCGCCAGGAGGGACGACGGGGTACGAGCAGTACTTC. Protein: CASSEAPGGTTGYEQYF.

About this clonotype: An end of the junction differs from the germline gene, which may be a read error. The chain has TRBV5-5 and TRBJ1-1; possible D gene TRBD1, 5 bases. This CDR3 is 14 amino acids long. Germline CDR1 reads SGHKS; CDR2 reads YYEKEE (reference sequence). As DNA, the CDR3 is TGCGCCAGCAGCTTGGGGGAGGCGAACACTGAAGCTTTCTTT. It specifies CASSLGEANTEAFF. The variable domain in full, with the rest retrieved from reference TRBV5-5 and TRBJ1-1, is DAGVTQSPTHLIKTRGQQVTLRCSPISGHKSVSWYQQVLGQGPQFIFQYYEKEERGRGNFPDRFSARQFPNYSSELNVNALLLGDSALYLCASSLGEANTEAFFGQGTRLTVV.

There are a few counts of this clonotype. The rearrangement joins TRBV5-1 to TRBJ2-1, with D hard to call. This CDR3 comprises 11 residues. Per germline, CDR1 SGHRS and CDR2 YFSETQ. Trimming pared 1 base from V and 8 bases from J, leaving 4 bases between. CDR3 sequence: CASSLSDEQFF. The CDR3 nucleotides read TGCGCCAGCAGCTTGAGCGATGAGCAGTTCTTC.

Notes on this clonotype: At one end the junction does not follow the germline gene, possibly because of a read error. The CDR3 reads CAISESAQNTGELFF. CDR3 sequence (DNA): TGTGCCATCAGTGAGTCGGCGCAGAACACCGGGGAGCTGTTTTTT. The V call is TRBV6-5, the J call TRBJ2-2, with unresolved D. The CDR3 length is 15 residues. CDR1 and CDR2 from the germline V gene are MNHEY and SVGAGI.

The chain is built from TRBV7-9 and TRBJ1-2; D remains unclear. CDR1 is SEHNR and CDR2 is FQNEAQ in the germline V gene (reference sequence). The V gene lost 8 bases and the J gene lost 3 bases, with 16 bases spanning the gap. CDR3 length: 14 amino acids. CDR3 loop: CASVPPASDYGYTF. The DNA for the CDR3 is TGTGCCAGCGTACCCCCAGCGTCCGACTATGGCTACACCTTC.

This clonotype was seen a few times. The chain carries TRBV6-5 and TRBJ2-7; TRBD2 matches at 10 bases. Per the germline V gene, CDR1 is MNHEY and CDR2 is SVGAGI. V lost 0 bases, J lost 4 bases, and 3 bases stayed unmatched. The length of the CDR3 is 15 residues. The chain's CDR3 is CASSYSRLAGYEQYF. As DNA, the CDR3 is TGTGCCAGCAGTTACTCGAGACTAGCGGGTTACGAGCAGTACTTC.

This clonotype is termed medium-sized (0.01 to 0.1%). The rearrangement uses TRBV29-1 and TRBJ1-2, with D possibly being TRBD1 (5 bases). The germline V gene has CDR1 SQVTM and CDR2 ANQGSEA. Between the trimmed V and J ends, which lost 4 bases and 6 bases, there was a span of 12 bases. The CDR3 is 12 residues long. The CDR3 reads CSVVAGGNGYTF. The CDR3, as DNA: TGCAGCGTTGTTGCGGGGGGTAATGGCTACACCTTC.

This clonotype came up many times. The rearrangement joins TRBV12-3 or TRBV12-4 to TRBJ2-2; either TRBD1 or TRBD2 may supply D (7 bases each). Trimming left V 3 bases short and J 7 bases short, with 18 bases between. There are 16 residues in the CDR3. DNA for the CDR3: TGTGCCAGCAGTTTCAGGGGGAGGGCCAGTGGCGGGGAGCTGTTTTTT. Encoded protein: CASSFRGRASGGELFF.

This clonotype was detected ten times or more. This sequence joins TRBV6-5 and TRBJ2-7; perhaps TRBD1 as D (6 bases). Trimming removed 4 bases at V and 1 base at J, with 14 bases between. Germline CDR1 reads MNHEY; CDR2 reads SVGAGI. The CDR3 runs to 15 residues. The CDR3 loop is CASSSAGALSYEQYF. CDR3 DNA sequence: TGTGCCAGCAGTTCGGCAGGGGCCCTGTCCTACGAGCAGTACTTC.